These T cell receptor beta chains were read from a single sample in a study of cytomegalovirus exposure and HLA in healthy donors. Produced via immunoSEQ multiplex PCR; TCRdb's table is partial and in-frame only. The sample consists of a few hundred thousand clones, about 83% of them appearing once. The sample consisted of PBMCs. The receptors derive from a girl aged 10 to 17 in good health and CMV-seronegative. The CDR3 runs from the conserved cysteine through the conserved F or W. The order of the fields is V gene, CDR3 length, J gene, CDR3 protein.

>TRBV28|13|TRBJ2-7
CASQGSLAYEQYF
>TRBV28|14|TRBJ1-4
CASSLQDRNEKLFF
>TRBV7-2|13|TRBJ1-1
CASSLLGTGEAFF
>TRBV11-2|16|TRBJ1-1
CASSHSRDTGIPEAFF
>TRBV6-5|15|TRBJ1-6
CASRQDRGPNSPLHF
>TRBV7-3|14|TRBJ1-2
CASSLYGGNYGYTF
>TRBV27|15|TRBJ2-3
CASSFDRGSTDTQYF
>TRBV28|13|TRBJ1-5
CASAGHGNQPQHF
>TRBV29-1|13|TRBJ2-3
CSVDEGSTDTQYF
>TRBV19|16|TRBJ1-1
CASRGTVLRKNTEAFF
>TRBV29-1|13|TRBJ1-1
CSPSGGRGAEAFF
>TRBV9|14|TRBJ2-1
CASSVDSLDNEQFF
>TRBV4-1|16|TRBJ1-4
CASSHTPGQGTEKLFF
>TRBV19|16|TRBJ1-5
CASSPFGVVSNQPQHF
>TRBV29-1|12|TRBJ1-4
CSAGRSPEKLFF
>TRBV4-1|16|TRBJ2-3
CASSQAGQAGTDTQYF
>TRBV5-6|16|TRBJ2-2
CASSSINREWTGELFF
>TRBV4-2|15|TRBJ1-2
CASSQERTANYGYTF
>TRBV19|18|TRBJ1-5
CASSLQSPNSYSNQPQHF
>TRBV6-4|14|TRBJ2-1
CASSDGDRGHEQFF
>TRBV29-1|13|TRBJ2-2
CSVPSGNTGELFF
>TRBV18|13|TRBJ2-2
CASSPLATGELFF
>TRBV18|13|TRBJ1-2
CASSPGGIYGYTF
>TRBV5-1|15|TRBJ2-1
CASSLTSGGLDEQFF
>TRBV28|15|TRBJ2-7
CASSFLGQVSYEQYF
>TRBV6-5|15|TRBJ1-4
CASSYSPQPRGKLFF
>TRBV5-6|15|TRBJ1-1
CASFPLDRGLTEAFF
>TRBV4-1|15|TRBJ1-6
CASSQVSQAGSPLHF
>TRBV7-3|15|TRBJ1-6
CASSPLPGQGSPLHF
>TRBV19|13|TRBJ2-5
CASSDRAKETQYF
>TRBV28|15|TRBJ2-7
CASISVTSGMWEQYF
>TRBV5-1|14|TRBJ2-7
CASSSSGGVGEQYF
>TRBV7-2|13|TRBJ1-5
CASSLQFRQAQHF
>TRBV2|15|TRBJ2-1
CASSARAGGPGEQFF
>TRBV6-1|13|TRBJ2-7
CASGFSGTYEQYF
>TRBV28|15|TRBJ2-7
CASSLESRQTYEQYF
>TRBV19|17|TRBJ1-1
CASSPGQGRGMNTEAFF
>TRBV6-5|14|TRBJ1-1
CASALRSTNTEAFF
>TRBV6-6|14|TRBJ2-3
CASRSRRGSDTQYF
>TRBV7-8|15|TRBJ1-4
CASSPLRFTAEKLFF
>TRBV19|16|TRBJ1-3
CASSIWKGFSGNTIYF
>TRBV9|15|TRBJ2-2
CASSVEARDRGELFF
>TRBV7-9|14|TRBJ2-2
CASTQGFNTGELFF
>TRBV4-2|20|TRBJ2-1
CASSQVPGTGLTVRENEQFF
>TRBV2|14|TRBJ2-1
CASTPPAGVGEQFF